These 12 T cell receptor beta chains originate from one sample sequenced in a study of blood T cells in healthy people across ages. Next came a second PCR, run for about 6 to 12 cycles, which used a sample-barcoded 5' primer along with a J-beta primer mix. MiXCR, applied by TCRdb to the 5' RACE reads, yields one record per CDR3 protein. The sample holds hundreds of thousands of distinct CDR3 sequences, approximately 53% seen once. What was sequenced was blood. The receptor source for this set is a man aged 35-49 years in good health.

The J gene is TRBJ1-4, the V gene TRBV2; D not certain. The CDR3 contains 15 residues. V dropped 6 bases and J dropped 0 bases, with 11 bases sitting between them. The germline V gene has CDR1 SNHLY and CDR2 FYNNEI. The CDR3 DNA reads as TGTGCCAGCAGGAGTTCAGCGGCAACTAATGAAAAACTGTTTTTT. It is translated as CASRSSAATNEKLFF.

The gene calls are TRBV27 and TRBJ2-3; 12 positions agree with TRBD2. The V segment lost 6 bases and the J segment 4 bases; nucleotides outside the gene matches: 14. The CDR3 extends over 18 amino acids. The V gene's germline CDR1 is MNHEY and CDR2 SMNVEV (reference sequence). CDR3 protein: CASRTIRLAGEGADTQYF. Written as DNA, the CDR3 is TGTGCCAGCAGGACAATAAGACTAGCGGGGGAGGGCGCAGATACGCAGTATTTT.

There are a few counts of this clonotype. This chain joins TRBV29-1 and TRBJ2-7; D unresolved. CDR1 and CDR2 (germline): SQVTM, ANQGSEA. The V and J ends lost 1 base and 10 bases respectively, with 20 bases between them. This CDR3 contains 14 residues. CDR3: CSVEVGSADPAQYF. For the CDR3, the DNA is TGCAGCGTTGAAGTGGGGTCCGCGGACCCAGCCCAGTACTTC.

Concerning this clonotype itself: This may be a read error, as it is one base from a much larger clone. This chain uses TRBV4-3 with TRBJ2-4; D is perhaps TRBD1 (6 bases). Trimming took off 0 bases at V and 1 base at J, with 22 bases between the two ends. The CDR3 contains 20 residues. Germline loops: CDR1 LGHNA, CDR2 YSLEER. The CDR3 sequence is CASSQDFRGTLVWAKNIQYF. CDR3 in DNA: TGCGCCAGCAGCCAAGATTTTCGTGGGACACTTGTGTGGGCCAAAAACATTCAGTACTTC.

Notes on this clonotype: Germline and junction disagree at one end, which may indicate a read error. The CDR3 DNA is TGTGCCAGCAGTTATGCCCCGGCAGCTAGCTCCTACGAGCGGTACTTC. Translation: CASSYAPAASSYERYF. The V gene is TRBV6-5, the J gene TRBJ2-7; tentatively, D is TRBD2 (5 bases). The germline gives CDR1 MNHEY, CDR2 SVGAGI. The CDR3 extends over 16 amino acids.

Here the CDR3 reads CSARKAGGTSSSPGGFF. The CDR3 coding sequence is TGCAGTGCTAGGAAGGCTGGTGGGACTAGTTCGTCCCCAGGGGGGTTCTTC. V and J are TRBV20-1 and TRBJ2-1, with D possibly TRBD2 on 8 matching bases. The germline V gene encodes CDR1 DFQATT and CDR2 SNEGSKA (reference sequence). The length of the CDR3 is 17 residues. Trimming removed 3 bases at V and 15 bases at J, with 33 bases between.

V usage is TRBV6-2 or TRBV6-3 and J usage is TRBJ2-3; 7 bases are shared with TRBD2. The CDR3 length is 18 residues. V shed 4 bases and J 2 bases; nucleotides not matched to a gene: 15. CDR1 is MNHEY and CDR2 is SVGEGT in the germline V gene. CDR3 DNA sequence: TGTGCCAGCAGTTCCTTACCCGGGGCGCGGGGGACCACAGATACGCAGTATTTT. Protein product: CASSSLPGARGTTDTQYF.

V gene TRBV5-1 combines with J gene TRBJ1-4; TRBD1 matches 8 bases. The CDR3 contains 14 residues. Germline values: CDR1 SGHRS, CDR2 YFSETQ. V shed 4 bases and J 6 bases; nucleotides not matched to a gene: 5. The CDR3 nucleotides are TGCGCCAGCAGCGCATCAGGGGGCGATGAAAAACTGTTTTTT. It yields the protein CASSASGGDEKLFF.

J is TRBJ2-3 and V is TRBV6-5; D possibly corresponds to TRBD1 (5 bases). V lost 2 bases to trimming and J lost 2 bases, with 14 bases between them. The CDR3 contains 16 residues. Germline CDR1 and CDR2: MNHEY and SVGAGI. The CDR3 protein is CASSYDSPDFTDTQYF. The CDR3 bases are TGTGCCAGCAGTTACGACAGCCCGGATTTCACAGATACGCAGTATTTT.

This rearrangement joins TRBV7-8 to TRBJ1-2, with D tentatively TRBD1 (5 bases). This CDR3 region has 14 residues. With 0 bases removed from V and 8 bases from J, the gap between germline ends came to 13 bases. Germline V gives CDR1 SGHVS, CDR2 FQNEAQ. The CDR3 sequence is CASSLAPGRGGYTF. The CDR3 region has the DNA TGTGCCAGCAGCTTAGCTCCGGGAAGGGGCGGCTACACCTTC.

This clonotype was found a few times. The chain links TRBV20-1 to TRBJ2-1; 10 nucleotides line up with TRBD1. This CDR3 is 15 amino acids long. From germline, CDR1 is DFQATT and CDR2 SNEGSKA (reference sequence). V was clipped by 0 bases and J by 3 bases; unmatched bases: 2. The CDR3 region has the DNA TGCAGTGCTAGAGAAGGGACAGGGGACTACAATGAGCAGTTCTTC. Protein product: CSAREGTGDYNEQFF.

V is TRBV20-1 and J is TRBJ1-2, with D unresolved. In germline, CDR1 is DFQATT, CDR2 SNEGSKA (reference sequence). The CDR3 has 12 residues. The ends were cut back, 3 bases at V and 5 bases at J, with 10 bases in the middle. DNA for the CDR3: TGCAGTGCTAGTCGGGGAGCTTATGGCTACACCTTC. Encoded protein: CSASRGAYGYTF.